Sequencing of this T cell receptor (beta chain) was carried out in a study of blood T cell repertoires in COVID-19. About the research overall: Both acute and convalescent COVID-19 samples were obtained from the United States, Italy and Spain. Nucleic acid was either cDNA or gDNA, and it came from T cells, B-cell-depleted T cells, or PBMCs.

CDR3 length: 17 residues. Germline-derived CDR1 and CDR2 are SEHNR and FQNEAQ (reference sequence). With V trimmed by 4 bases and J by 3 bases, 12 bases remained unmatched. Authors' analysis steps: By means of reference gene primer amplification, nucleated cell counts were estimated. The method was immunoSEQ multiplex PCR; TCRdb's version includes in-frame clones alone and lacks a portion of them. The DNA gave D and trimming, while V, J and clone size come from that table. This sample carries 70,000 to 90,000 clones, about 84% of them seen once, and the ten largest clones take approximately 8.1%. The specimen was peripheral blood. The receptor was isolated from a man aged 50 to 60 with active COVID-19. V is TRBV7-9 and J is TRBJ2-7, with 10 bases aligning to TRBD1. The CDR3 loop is CASSSQPARDRGYEQYF. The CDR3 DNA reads TGTGCCAGCAGCTCCCAGCCGGCCCGGGACAGGGGCTACGAGCAGTACTTC. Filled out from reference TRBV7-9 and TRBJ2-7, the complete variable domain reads DTGVSQNPRHKITKRGQNVTFRCDPISEHNRLYWYRQTLGQGPEFLTYFQNEAQLEKSRLLSDRFSAERPKGSFSTLEIQRTEQGDSAMYLCASSSQPARDRGYEQYFGPGTRLTVT.